Only a few counts were recorded for the clone carrying this T cell receptor (beta chain). Its antigen is undetermined. Mouse germline and gene names are used. The read terminates 1 residue ahead of where the CDR3 ends, so the germline J gene completes it. The entry originates in a study of tissue T cells after allogeneic stem cell transplantation. TCRbeta CDR3 was sequenced at survey depth with template counts. Repertoires were generated with immunoSEQ multiplex PCR, while TCRdb's copy carries only in-frame clones and drops some. The profile shows 7,000 or so clones, about 46% of them singletons. Findings of the study overall: Within patients, tissue anatomy strongly shaped TCR repertoire composition. Tissue-detected TCR repertoire was only partly captured by blood and spleen T cells.

The germline V gene has CDR1 LGHNA and CDR2 YSYQKL. The CDR3 covers 17 residues. The V segment lost 0 bases and the J segment 2 bases; nucleotides outside the gene matches: 8. Documented time point: mouse harvest day 7 after allogeneic transplant. Each mouse received 10^7 T-cell-depleted marrow cells plus 10^6 splenic CD5+ T cells by tail vein. Tissues came from B6→BALB/c major-mismatch GVHD mice at day 7 or 14. Material: gut tissue. The sequence came from a female BALB/c mouse given C57BL/6 T cells with graft-versus-host disease after an allogeneic hematopoietic cell transplant. The V and J genes are TRBV2 and TRBJ2-7; 9 nucleotides match TRBD2. The CDR3 loop is CASSQDPWGGRPYEQYF. CDR3 DNA, as far as it was read: TGTGCCAGCAGCCAAGATCCCTGGGGGGGGCGCCCCTATGAACAGTAC.